The T cell receptor beta chain described here comes from a study of T cell responses to AZD1222 COVID-19 vaccine. Study observations and caveats: Reports indicate that nearly half of spike-specific TCRs are directed at unmutated variant regions. Sampling captured repertoires only after the peak T cell response. Clonal diversity was possibly underestimated, and the donors were mostly white British, with more females.

Trimming removed 4 bases from V and 4 bases from J, with 13 bases in between. The CDR3 is 14 residues long. Germline CDR1 reads SEHNR; CDR2 reads FQNEAQ (reference sequence). TCRdb keeps only in-frame clones here, not all; method: immunoSEQ multiplex PCR. The sample shows 100,000 to 130,000 clones, about 86% of them seen only once. Concerning this clone: No antigen is known for it.

This clonotype was sampled from an adult in good health. The sequences come from peripheral blood, collected on day 0 of AZD1222 vaccination. The chain combines TRBV7-9 with TRBJ1-2, with D uncertain. This CDR3 is CASSSNSVGYGYTF. The DNA for the CDR3 is TGTGCCAGCAGCTCCAACAGTGTTGGCTATGGCTACACCTTC.